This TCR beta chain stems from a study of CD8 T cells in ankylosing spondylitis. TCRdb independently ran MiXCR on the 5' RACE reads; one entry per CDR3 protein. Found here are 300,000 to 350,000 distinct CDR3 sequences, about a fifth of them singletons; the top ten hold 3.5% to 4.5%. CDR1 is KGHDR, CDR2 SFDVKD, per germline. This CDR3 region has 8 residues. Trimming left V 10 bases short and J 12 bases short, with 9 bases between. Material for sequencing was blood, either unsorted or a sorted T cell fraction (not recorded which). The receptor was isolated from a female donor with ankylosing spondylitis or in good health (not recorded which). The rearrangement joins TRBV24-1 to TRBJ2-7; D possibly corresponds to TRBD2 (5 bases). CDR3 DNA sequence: TGTGCCACGTACGAGGGGTACTTC. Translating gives CATYEGYF.